The sequence of this TCR beta chain was determined in a study of T cells in Graves' hyperthyroidism and ophthalmopathy. Researchers defined stable Graves' hyperthyroidism as no ophthalmopathy progression within 18 months. Clinicians diagnosed patients from clinical symptoms, serum thyroxine and TRAb, thyroid ultrasound and orbital computed tomography. Extraction of PBMCs used roughly 9.6 ml of fresh peripheral blood. This CDR3 is built from 13 residues. Between the trimmed V and J ends, which lost 5 bases and 7 bases, there was a span of 14 bases. Per the germline V gene, CDR1 is MNHEY and CDR2 is SMNVEV (reference sequence). There were TCR beta CDR3 regions amplified from RNA transcripts. Using the HTBI primer set, a first-round RT-PCR was run on the TCR CDR3. TCRdb fed the multiplex PCR reads into MiXCR, producing one record per CDR3 protein. The sample includes fewer than 250,000 distinct CDR3 sequences, roughly 15% seen only once; the top ten take approximately 50%.

Sequenced input: blood. The TCR was taken from a man between 45 and 60 years old with Graves' hyperthyroidism. The J gene is TRBJ1-2, the V gene TRBV27; perhaps TRBD1 as D (5 bases). In nucleotides, the CDR3 is TGTGCCAGCAGTGAAGACGGGACTAGTGGCTACACCTTC. It translates to CASSEDGTSGYTF.